The clone carrying this T cell receptor (beta chain) was seen a single time. The antigen is not known. Germline-derived CDR1 and CDR2 are SGHDT and YYEEEE. V was clipped by 6 bases and J by 10 bases, with 11 bases between them. The CDR3 covers 11 residues. The sample comes from a study of cytomegalovirus exposure and HLA in healthy donors. Whole-study findings and limits: The dataset shows that most TCR sequences were rare, while some public TCRs occurred in many donors. CMV antigen specificity of a few CMV-associated chains was confirmed in vitro. The study put 150 to 200 TCR beta chains on its list as cytomegalovirus-associated.

TCRdb keeps only in-frame clones here, not all; method: immunoSEQ multiplex PCR. The data contain 90,000 or so clones, 85% of them singletons. The rearrangement joins TRBV5-6 to TRBJ2-1; TRBD1 might be the D (5 bases). Sequences were obtained from PBMCs. The clonotype originates from a man in his late teens or twenties in good health and CMV-seropositive. As DNA, the CDR3 is TGTGCCAGCACTTCAGGGTCCGAGCAGTTCTTC. It encodes CASTSGSEQFF.